These 3 T cell receptor beta chains were sequenced from one sample in a study of CXCR3-negative and CXCR3-positive naive CD8 T cells. 5' RACE with UMI labels generated the TRB cDNA libraries. TCRdb re-called the 5' RACE reads and shows each CDR3 protein once, DNA omitted. The table lists fewer than 9,000 distinct CDR3 sequences, with about 2% in the top ten. The source material was naive CXCR3- CD8+ T cells from blood. Regarding subset: CD45RO-CCR7+CD27+CD95- naive CD8+ T cells lacking CXCR3 (TNR3-). The receptors stem from a human donor in good health. Some clones in this sample may be carry-over from other donors' samples.

The chain recombines TRBV7-6 with TRBJ2-3; TCRdb picks TRBD2, but there is no DNA to check that call. The CDR3 is 20 residues long. Germline loops: CDR1 SGHVS, CDR2 FNYEAQ. CDR3: CASSSGLAGGPWLGTDTQYF.

The chain recombines TRBV29-1 with TRBJ2-5; TCRdb's D gene call, TRBD2, goes unchecked for lack of DNA. This CDR3 is 13 amino acids long. Germline lookup yields CDR1 SQVTM and CDR2 ANQGSEA. The CDR3 loop is CSVALSGQETQYF.

This clonotype shows up as medium-sized by frequency. The chain combines TRBV25-1 with TRBJ2-5; TCRdb proposes TRBD2, but this gene call is untestable without DNA. Germline V gene sequence: CDR1 MGHDK, CDR2 SYGVNS. The CDR3 has 14 amino acids. CDR3 loop: CATPPKGGKETQYF.